The T cell receptor beta chain described here comes from a study of cytomegalovirus exposure and HLA in healthy donors. Researchers ran the PCR with 60 Vbeta and 13 Jbeta primers. TCRdb's copy holds only in-frame clones and misses some; the assay was immunoSEQ multiplex PCR. Altogether some 120,000 clones are present, 75% to 85% being singletons, with the ten largest covering 11%. The CDR3 totals 20 residues. Per the germline V gene, CDR1 is MNHNS and CDR2 is SASEGT. This receptor was identified in a male donor in good health and CMV-seropositive. Sequencing input: PBMCs. The V and J genes are TRBV6-1 and TRBJ2-5; tentatively, D is TRBD2 (6 bases). The end of the DNA is better explained by TRBJ2-7, so the J call may be wrong. The CDR3 here is CASSGYGTPDVPAGYYEQYF. CDR3 coding DNA: TGTGCCAGCAGTGGATACGGGACGCCCGATGTTCCAGCGGGCTACTACGAGCAGTACTTC.